These T cell receptor beta chains were read from a single sample in a study of PD-L1 blockade in urothelial cancer. Clones were sequenced by immunoSEQ multiplex PCR, and TCRdb holds only the in-frame ones, with some missing. The sample contains 90,000 to 130,000 clones, less than 95% of which appear only once. The sample was PBMCs, taken around atezolizumab (anti-PD-L1) treatment. The receptors originated from a man in his 60s with urothelial cancer. Both conserved end residues are part of each CDR3. The D gene is left open where the match is weak. Some rows have no size entry. The others give once, few or many, or a class for an expanded clone.

J gene: TRBJ2-5; V gene: TRBV4-2; clone size: -; D gene: -; CDR3 DNA: TGTGCCAGCAGGCTTGGTCCCGAGGCAAGAGAGACCCAGTACTTC; CDR3 protein: CASRLGPEARETQYF
J gene: TRBJ1-5; V gene: TRBV4-3; clone size: once; D gene: TRBD1; CDR3 DNA: TGCGCCAGCAGCCTGCGGACAGGAGGGGGTCAGCCCCAGCATTTT; CDR3 protein: CASSLRTGGGQPQHF
J gene: TRBJ1-3; V gene: TRBV4-3; clone size: -; D gene: -; CDR3 DNA: TGCGCCAGCAGCCCAACCTGGGAGGACTCTGGAAACACCATATATTTT; CDR3 protein: CASSPTWEDSGNTIYF
J gene: TRBJ2-3; V gene: TRBV10-1; clone size: -; D gene: TRBD2; CDR3 DNA: TGCGCCAGCAGTGAACTAGCGGGAGCTACAGATACGCAGTATTTT; CDR3 protein: CASSELAGATDTQYF
J gene: TRBJ2-3; V gene: TRBV30; clone size: -; D gene: -; CDR3 DNA: TGTGCCTGGAGTAGGCGCGGTTCGGGAGATACGCAGTATTTT; CDR3 protein: CAWSRRGSGDTQYF
J gene: TRBJ2-1; V gene: TRBV5-4; clone size: -; D gene: TRBD2; CDR3 DNA: TGTGCCAGCAGCGGGACTAGCGGGGTCTCCTACAATGAGCAGTTCTTC; CDR3 protein: CASSGTSGVSYNEQFF
J gene: TRBJ1-4; V gene: TRBV5-1; clone size: -; D gene: TRBD1; CDR3 DNA: TGCGCCAGCAGCTCCATTCCGCCGGGACAGTCAAATGAAAAACTGTTTTTT; CDR3 protein: CASSSIPPGQSNEKLFF
J gene: TRBJ2-7; V gene: TRBV21-1; clone size: few; D gene: -; CDR3 DNA: TGTGCCAGCAGCTTGGGGGGGTTTCTCTACGAGCAGTACTTC; CDR3 protein: CASSLGGFLYEQYF
J gene: TRBJ1-2; V gene: TRBV2; clone size: -; D gene: -; CDR3 DNA: TGTGCCAGCAGTGAGCAGGGACTCTATGGCTACACCTTC; CDR3 protein: CASSEQGLYGYTF
J gene: TRBJ1-1; V gene: TRBV29-1; clone size: -; D gene: -; CDR3 DNA: TGCAGCGTTAAATTTTCCGGGTGGGACACTGAAGCTTTCTTT; CDR3 protein: CSVKFSGWDTEAFF
J gene: TRBJ1-2; V gene: TRBV30; clone size: -; D gene: -; CDR3 DNA: TGTGCCTGGAGTATCCGGTATGGCTACACCTTC; CDR3 protein: CAWSIRYGYTF
J gene: TRBJ2-7; V gene: TRBV5-4; clone size: -; D gene: TRBD1; CDR3 DNA: TGTGCCAGCAGAAACCGGGACAGCTACGAGCAGTACTTC; CDR3 protein: CASRNRDSYEQYF
J gene: TRBJ2-3; V gene: TRBV9; clone size: -; D gene: TRBD2; CDR3 DNA: TGTGCCAGCAGCTTAAGCGGGGGGCAGACCACAGATACGCAGTATTTT; CDR3 protein: CASSLSGGQTTDTQYF